This T cell receptor beta chain was recorded in a study of siplizumab effects on memory and regulatory T cells. Study conclusions and caveats: In roughly 75-95% of proliferating CD4+ or CD8+ clones, a naive or memory phenotype could not be assigned.

TCRdb's table, derived via immunoSEQ multiplex PCR, lists solely in-frame clones and lacks some. Among around 100,000 clones listed, about 93% were seen once. To note about this clone: Its matching antigen is unknown.

What was sequenced was Tregs sorted from blood. The origin of this receptor is a human donor in good health.

The DNA of the CDR3 is TGTGCCAGCAGCCAAACAGGGCTGAACACTGAAGCTTTCTTT. It translates to CASSQTGLNTEAFF. The chain links TRBV4-2 to TRBJ1-1; D possibly corresponds to TRBD1 (6 bases). V lost 2 bases and J 0 bases, leaving 7 bases between the germline ends. Germline V CDR1 and CDR2: LGHNA, YNFKEQ. This CDR3 has 14 residues.